The following is a TCR beta chain sequence with its context. The CDR3 spans 12 residues. Each CDR3 protein is one row after TCRdb ran MiXCR on the RT-PCR reads. The repertoire holds approximately 720,000 distinct CDR3 sequences, with 12% to 15% as singletons. The sample taken for sequencing was memory CD4+ T cells from blood. The sequence came from a female donor in good health, serving as a healthy control. The rearrangement uses TRBV3-2 and TRBJ2-1; TRBD2 is taken as the D call from the table, unchecked against the DNA. TRBV3-2 is shown as a pseudogene. Here the CDR3 DNA reads TGTGCCACCGGGCGGGAGGGCTATGAGCAGTTCTTC. This codes for CATGREGYEQFF.